In its sample, the clone carrying this T cell receptor beta chain ranks as medium-sized. Assay used: immunoSEQ multiplex PCR; TCRdb lists only in-frame clones, some missing. The data hold tens of thousands of clones, with around 92% observed a single time. These data originate in a study of T cell changes during pregnancy in multiple sclerosis. This TCR derives from a female donor with multiple sclerosis, enrolled in a pregnancy study. The sample was peripheral blood, taken in the third trimester of pregnancy.

CDR3 sequence reads: CASSLAGGPSAKNIQYF. CDR3 in DNA: TGCGCCAGCAGCCTGGCAGGGGGCCCCTCAGCCAAAAACATTCAGTACTTC. J is TRBJ2-4 and V is TRBV5-1; 8 bases are shared with TRBD1. The CDR3 extends over 17 amino acids. V lost 4 bases to trimming and J lost 0 bases; unmatched junction nucleotides: 9. Germline V gene sequence: CDR1 SGHRS, CDR2 YFSETQ.